This section outlines one TCR beta chain sequence together with its context. Its antigen is unidentified. Reverse transcription used roughly 0.45 to 1 ug RNA and random hexamers. The CDR3 of TCR beta was amplified by immunoSEQ multiplex PCR across 54 Vbeta and 13 Jbeta. MiXCR was run by TCRdb on the immunoSEQ multiplex PCR reads, yielding one entry per CDR3 protein. The sample lists a few hundred thousand distinct CDR3 sequences, roughly 96% occurring once. Peripheral blood CD8+ and CD4+ T cells were profiled by TCR beta sequencing. In contrast to the negatively isolated CD8+ and CD4+ T cells, TEMRA cells were FACS-enriched. The data originate from a study of CD8 T cells in Susac syndrome. Points from the study as a whole: A relatively small number of individuals underwent TCR sequencing and HLA analysis.

Trimming cost V 6 bases and J 7 bases, with 6 bases left between them. CDR1 and CDR2 (germline): MNHNY, SVGAGI (reference sequence). This CDR3 is built from 10 residues. The sample was CD4+ T cells from PBMCs. V and J are TRBV6-6 and TRBJ1-1; weak D call: TRBD1 (6 bases). The TCR sequence derives from a human donor with multiple sclerosis. CDR3 sequence (DNA): TGTGCCAGCAGGGACAGTGAAGCTTTCTTT. Translation: CASRDSEAFF.